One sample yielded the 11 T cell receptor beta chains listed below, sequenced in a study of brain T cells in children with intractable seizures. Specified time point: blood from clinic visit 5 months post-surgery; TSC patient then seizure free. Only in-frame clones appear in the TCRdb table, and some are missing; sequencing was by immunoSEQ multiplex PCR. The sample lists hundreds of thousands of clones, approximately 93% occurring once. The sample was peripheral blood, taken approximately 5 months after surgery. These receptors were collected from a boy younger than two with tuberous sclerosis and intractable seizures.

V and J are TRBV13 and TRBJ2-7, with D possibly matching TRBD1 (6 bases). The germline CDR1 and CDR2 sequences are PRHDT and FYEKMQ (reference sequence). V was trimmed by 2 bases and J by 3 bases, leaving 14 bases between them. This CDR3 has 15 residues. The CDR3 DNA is TGTGCCAGCAGCTTACGACAAAGGGGGAACTACGAGCAGTACTTC. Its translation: CASSLRQRGNYEQYF. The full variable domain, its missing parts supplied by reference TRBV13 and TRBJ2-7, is AAGVIQSPRHLIKEKRETATLKCYPIPRHDTVYWYQQGPGQDPQFLISFYEKMQSDKGSIPDRFSAQQFSDYHSELNMSSLELGDSALYFCASSLRQRGNYEQYFGPGTRLTVT.

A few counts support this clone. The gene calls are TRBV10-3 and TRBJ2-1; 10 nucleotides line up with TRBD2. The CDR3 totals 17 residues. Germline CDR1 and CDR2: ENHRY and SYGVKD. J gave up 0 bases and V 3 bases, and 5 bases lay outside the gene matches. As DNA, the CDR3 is TGTGCCATCAGTGAAAGGACTAGCGGTACCTCCTACAATGAGCAGTTCTTC. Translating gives CAISERTSGTSYNEQFF.

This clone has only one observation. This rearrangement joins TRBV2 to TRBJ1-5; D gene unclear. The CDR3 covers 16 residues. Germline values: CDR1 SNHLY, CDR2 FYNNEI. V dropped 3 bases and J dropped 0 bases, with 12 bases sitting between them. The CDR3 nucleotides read TGTGCCAGCAGTGACTATGGGGTCGTTAGCAATCAGCCCCAGCATTTT. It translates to CASSDYGVVSNQPQHF.

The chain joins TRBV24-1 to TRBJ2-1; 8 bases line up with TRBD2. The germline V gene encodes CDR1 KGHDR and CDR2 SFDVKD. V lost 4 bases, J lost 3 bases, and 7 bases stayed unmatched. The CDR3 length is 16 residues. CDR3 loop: CATSDLTSGDYNEQFF. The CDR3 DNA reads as TGTGCCACCAGTGACCTCACTAGCGGCGACTACAATGAGCAGTTCTTC.

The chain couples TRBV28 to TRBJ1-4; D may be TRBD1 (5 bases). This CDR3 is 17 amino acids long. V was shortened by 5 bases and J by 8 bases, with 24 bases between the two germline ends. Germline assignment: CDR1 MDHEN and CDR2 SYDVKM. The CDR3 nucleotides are TGTGCCAGCAGTCCCCGCCCTACCGGGGCCGGGAGGGAAAAACTGTTTTTT. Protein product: CASSPRPTGAGREKLFF. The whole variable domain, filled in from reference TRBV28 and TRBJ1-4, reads DVKVTQSSRYLVKRTGEKVFLECVQDMDHENMFWYRQDPGLGLRLIYFSYDVKMKEKGDIPEGYSVSREKKERFSLILESASTNQTSMYLCASSPRPTGAGREKLFFGSGTQLSVL.

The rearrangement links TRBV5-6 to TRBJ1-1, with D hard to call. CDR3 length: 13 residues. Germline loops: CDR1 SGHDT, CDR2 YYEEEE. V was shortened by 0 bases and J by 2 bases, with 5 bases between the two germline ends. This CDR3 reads CASSLAHNTEAFF. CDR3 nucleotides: TGTGCCAGCAGCTTGGCCCATAACACTGAAGCTTTCTTT.

CDR3 DNA sequence: TGTGCCTGGAGTCCCTCCGGGACCCAAGCTTTCTTT. It translates to CAWSPSGTQAFF. The chain links TRBV30 to TRBJ1-1; D may be TRBD1 (5 bases). There are 12 residues in the CDR3. Germline values: CDR1 GTSNPN, CDR2 SVGIG (reference sequence). V was trimmed by 2 bases and J by 9 bases, leaving 13 bases between them.

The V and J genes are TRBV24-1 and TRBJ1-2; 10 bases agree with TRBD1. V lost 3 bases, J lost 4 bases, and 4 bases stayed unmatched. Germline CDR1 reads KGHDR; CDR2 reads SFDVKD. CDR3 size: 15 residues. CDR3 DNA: TGTGCCACCAGTGATAGGGGACAGGGGTGCTATGGCTACACCTTC. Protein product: CATSDRGQGCYGYTF.

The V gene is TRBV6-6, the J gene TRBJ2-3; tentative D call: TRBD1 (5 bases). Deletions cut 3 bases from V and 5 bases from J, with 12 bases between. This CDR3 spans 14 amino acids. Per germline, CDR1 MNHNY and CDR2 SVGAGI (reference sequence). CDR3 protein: CASSYKGAVDTQYF. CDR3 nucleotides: TGTGCCAGCAGTTATAAAGGGGCGGTAGATACGCAGTATTTT.

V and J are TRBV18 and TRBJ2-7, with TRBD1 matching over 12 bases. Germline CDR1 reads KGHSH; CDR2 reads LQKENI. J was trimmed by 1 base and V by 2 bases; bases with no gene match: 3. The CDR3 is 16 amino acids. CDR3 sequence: CASSPGTGGRSYEQYF. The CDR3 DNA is TGTGCCAGCTCACCAGGGACAGGGGGCCGTTCCTACGAGCAGTACTTC.

The CDR3 protein is CASSRGYVNQPQHF. CDR3 DNA sequence: TGTGCCAGCAGCAGGGGATATGTCAATCAGCCCCAGCATTTT. The V call is TRBV3-1 (or the pseudogene TRBV3-2), the J call TRBJ1-5; maybe TRBD1 (5 bases). The CDR3 extends over 14 amino acids. Trimming took 5 bases from V and 3 from J, leaving 11 bases between them. Germline V lookup: CDR1 LGHDT, CDR2 YNNKEL (reference sequence).